The entry below gives a single TCR beta chain sequence along with its context. Its antigen is not identified. At one end, the junction sequence differs from germline, possibly due to a read error. This CDR3 is also generated by other DNA sequences in the sample. The data originate from a study of beta chain features in type 1 diabetes. Study-wide results and limits: A potential influence of HLA type upon TCRB rearrangement remained unresolved herein.

All of the isolated RNA was reverse transcribed, so expressed TCRB transcripts were sequenced. Some clones are missing from TCRdb's copy, which holds only in-frame ones; the method was immunoSEQ multiplex PCR. The sample contains roughly 45,000 clones, 50% of which appear only once. Per germline, CDR1 MNHEY and CDR2 SMNVEV (reference sequence). The CDR3 is made up of 18 amino acids. This TCR was sampled from a woman in her twenties or thirties in good health. The specimen sequenced was stem cell memory CD4+ T cells from blood. The J gene is TRBJ2-2, the V gene TRBV27, with 14 bases lining up with TRBD2. As DNA, the CDR3 is TGTGCCAGCAGTTCCCCGGGACTAGCGGGAGTCGGCACCGGAGAGCTGTTTTTT. Its translation is CASSSPGLAGVGTGELFF.